One sample yielded the 20 T cell receptor beta chains listed below, sequenced in a study of T cell repertoires in cytomegalovirus infection. Their cognate antigens are unknown. TCRdb reanalysed the reads using MiXCR and keeps one entry per CDR3 protein. This sample has roughly 990,000 distinct CDR3 sequences, with around 30% found just once. The material sequenced was cultured CD8+ T cells from PBMCs, taken from culture after CMV antigen stimulation. These receptor sequences come from a human donor in good health (CMV status not recorded). Some clones in this sample may be carry-over from other donors' samples.

This clonotype came up many times. The chain is built from TRBV6-2 or TRBV6-3 and TRBJ1-5; 9 nucleotides align to TRBD1. This CDR3 spans 14 amino acids. V gave up 6 bases and J gave up 4 bases; unmatched junction bases: 4. Germline V gives CDR1 MNHEY, CDR2 SVGEGT. The CDR3 sequence: CASRLQGANQPQHF. DNA for the CDR3: TGTGCCAGCAGGCTACAGGGGGCTAATCAGCCCCAGCATTTT.

Turning to this clonotype: Germline and junction disagree at one end, which may indicate a read error. The chain joins TRBV7-7 to TRBJ2-3, with D unclear. Per the germline V gene, CDR1 is SSHAT and CDR2 is FNYEAQ (reference sequence). CDR3 length equals 15 residues. The CDR3 sequence: CASSALESRTDTQYF. CDR3 bases: TGTGCTAGCAGCGCCTTGGAATCCCGCACAGATACGCAGTATTTT.

This sequence joins TRBV5-5 and TRBJ1-5; possible D gene TRBD1, 6 bases. V dropped 0 bases and J dropped 11 bases, with 18 bases sitting between them. Germline CDR1 is SGHKS and CDR2 is YYEKEE (reference sequence). This CDR3 comprises 15 residues. In DNA form, the CDR3 reads TGTGCCAGCAGCTTGGACGGACAGACCCGGAGGGCCCAGCATTTT. Its translation: CASSLDGQTRRAQHF.

This clonotype was observed a handful of times. The chain combines TRBV27 with TRBJ2-1; a weak D match, TRBD1 (5 bases). This CDR3 has 15 residues. Germline V gives CDR1 MNHEY, CDR2 SMNVEV (reference sequence). Between the trimmed V and J ends, which lost 2 bases and 4 bases, there was a span of 12 bases. CDR3 in amino acids: CASSLAGRGYNEQFF. CDR3 sequence (DNA): TGTGCCAGCAGTTTAGCAGGGCGCGGTTACAATGAGCAGTTCTTC.

The genes are TRBV4-2 and TRBJ2-1; 9 bases are a match to TRBD1. Trimming took 1 base from V and 9 from J; bases not matched to a gene: 7. The germline V gene has CDR1 LGHNA and CDR2 YNFKEQ. The CDR3 loop spans 15 amino acids. As DNA, the CDR3 is TGTGCCAGCAGCCAAGCCGGGACAGGGCCTACTGAGCAGTTCTTC. This gives the protein CASSQAGTGPTEQFF.

The table lists this clonotype with a few counts. The V call is TRBV9, the J call TRBJ1-1; the D is unclear. Germline CDR1 is SGDLS and CDR2 is YYNGEE. Trimming stripped 0 bases from V and 0 bases from J, with 9 bases between. This CDR3 region has 15 residues. The CDR3 sequence: CASSVAGGMNTEAFF. CDR3 sequence (DNA): TGTGCCAGCAGCGTAGCTGGCGGCATGAACACTGAAGCTTTCTTT.

This clonotype was observed many times. This chain uses TRBV5-1 with TRBJ2-2; the D gene is possibly TRBD1 (6 bases). There are 13 residues in the CDR3. Germline-derived CDR1 and CDR2 are SGHRS and YFSETQ. V gave up 0 bases and J gave up 6 bases, with 6 bases separating them. The CDR3 sequence: CASSLEGAGELFF. The CDR3 DNA reads TGCGCCAGCAGCTTGGAGGGGGCCGGGGAGCTGTTTTTT.

This clonotype showed up just once. The gene calls are TRBV5-1 and TRBJ2-7, with D possibly matching TRBD1 (5 bases). CDR1 is SGHRS and CDR2 is YFSETQ in the germline V gene. With 0 bases removed from V and 2 bases from J, the gap between germline ends came to 12 bases. The CDR3 sequence is 15 residues long. This chain's CDR3 is CASSLESGFAYEQYF. In DNA, the CDR3 is TGCGCCAGCAGCTTGGAATCAGGGTTTGCCTACGAGCAGTACTTC.

The V gene is TRBV5-4, the J gene TRBJ2-2; TRBD1 matches 8 bases. The CDR3 loop spans 15 amino acids. The germline V gene has CDR1 SGHNT and CDR2 YYREEE (reference sequence). Unmatched junction bases numbered 8, after V lost 4 bases and J lost 6 bases. The CDR3 sequence: CASSPDRAVAGELFF. The CDR3 DNA is TGTGCCAGCAGCCCGGACAGGGCCGTGGCCGGGGAGCTGTTTTTT.

The chain joins TRBV7-9 to TRBJ2-2; D may be TRBD2 (6 bases). Trimming removed 5 bases from V and 4 bases from J, with 14 bases in between. Germline CDR1 SEHNR, CDR2 FQNEAQ (reference sequence). The CDR3 consists of 15 residues. The CDR3 DNA is TGTGCCAGCAGCCCGCGTGCGGGGCGCACCGGGGAGCTGTTTTTT. Its protein product is CASSPRAGRTGELFF.

This clonotype occurred once. V and J are TRBV6-2 or TRBV6-3 and TRBJ2-7; D perhaps matches TRBD1 (5 bases). This CDR3 is built from 13 residues. Germline loops: CDR1 MNHEY, CDR2 SVGEGT. V gave up 0 bases and J gave up 6 bases, with 9 bases separating them. The DNA of the CDR3 is TGTGCCAGCAGTTACTCCGAAGGGGTCGAGCAGTACGTC. This translates into CASSYSEGVEQYV.

This clonotype was counted only a few times. CDR3 amino acids: CASRPYRGANQPQHF. Here the CDR3 DNA reads TGTGCCAGCAGACCATACAGGGGAGCCAATCAGCCCCAGCATTTT. The chain links TRBV28 to TRBJ1-5, with 7 bases fitting TRBD1. CDR1 MDHEN and CDR2 SYDVKM come from the germline V gene. This CDR3 spans 15 amino acids. Trimming at V came to 6 bases and at J to 3 bases, leaving 8 bases not matched to a gene.

This clonotype has just a few counts. V gene TRBV28 combines with J gene TRBJ2-3, with D perhaps matching TRBD1 or TRBD2 (6 bases each). The CDR3 consists of 15 residues. Between the trimmed V and J ends, which lost 2 bases and 2 bases, there was a span of 11 bases. CDR1 is MDHEN and CDR2 is SYDVKM in the germline V gene. The CDR3 sequence: CASSLRGDLTDTQYF. The CDR3 coding sequence is TGTGCCAGCAGTTTAAGGGGGGACCTCACAGATACGCAGTATTTT.

As to this clonotype: A much larger clone sits a single nucleotide away, making a read error possible. This chain links TRBV7-9 with TRBJ1-6; D gene uncertain. The germline CDR1 and CDR2 sequences are SEHNR and FQNEAQ (reference sequence). CDR3 size: 14 residues. The DNA for the CDR3 is TGTGCCAACAGCTTCACTGATCGGAATTCACCCCTCCACTTT. It translates to CANSFTDRNSPLHF.

J is TRBJ2-1 and V is TRBV7-6, with D tentatively TRBD2 (5 bases). The CDR3 loop spans 15 amino acids. Trimming shortened V by 1 base and J by 6 bases, and 13 bases separated the two germline ends. Germline V gene sequence: CDR1 SGHVS, CDR2 FNYEAQ. In DNA form, the CDR3 reads TGTGCCAGCAGCTTAGAAGCCGGGGTAACCAATGAGCAGTTCTTC. This translates into CASSLEAGVTNEQFF. Variable domain in full (rest from reference TRBV7-6 and TRBJ2-1): GAGVSQSPRYKVTKRGQDVALRCDPISGHVSLYWYRQALGQGPEFLTYFNYEAQQDKSGLPNDRFSAERPEGSISTLTIQRTEQRDSAMYRCASSLEAGVTNEQFFGPGTRLTVL.

The rearrangement uses TRBV13 and TRBJ2-7, with D uncertain. Trimming took 0 bases from V and 0 from J, leaving 6 bases between them. The CDR3 spans 14 residues. Germline values: CDR1 PRHDT, CDR2 FYEKMQ (reference sequence). The CDR3 region is CASSLGRRSYEQYF. The CDR3 DNA follows: TGTGCCAGCAGCTTAGGAAGGCGCTCCTACGAGCAGTACTTC.

In its sample, this clonotype was seen a few times. The rearrangement links TRBV6-2 or TRBV6-3 to TRBJ2-1; 10 nucleotides match TRBD1. This CDR3 contains 21 residues. V lost 5 bases to trimming and J lost 0 bases; unmatched junction nucleotides: 19. Germline CDR1 MNHEY, CDR2 SVGEGT. The CDR3 DNA reads as TGTGCCAGCAGTGGGATTCTTGGGGGACAGGGGCCTTTCAGCTCCTACAATGAGCAGTTCTTC. Translating it yields CASSGILGGQGPFSSYNEQFF.

This clonotype was seen ten or more times. This sequence joins TRBV7-8 and TRBJ2-7, with TRBD2 matching 7 bases. Germline CDR1 is SGHVS and CDR2 is FQNEAQ. The CDR3 is 14 amino acids. Trimming at V came to 7 bases and at J to 2 bases, leaving 8 bases not matched to a gene. The CDR3: CASTPPLAPYEQYV. CDR3 coding DNA: TGTGCCAGCACCCCCCCACTAGCGCCCTACGAGCAGTACGTC.

This chain joins TRBV6-1 and TRBJ2-1; no clear D. In germline, CDR1 is MNHNS, CDR2 SASEGT. V was cut by 6 bases and J by 8 bases, with 23 bases left in between. The CDR3 is made up of 16 amino acids. The CDR3 protein is CASRPRQPPGPDEQFF. The CDR3 region has the DNA TGTGCCAGCAGACCTAGACAACCACCTGGACCCGATGAGCAGTTCTTC.

The chain is built from TRBV18 and TRBJ2-7; TRBD1 matches 8 bases. The CDR3 covers 13 residues. Germline trimming cut 10 bases from V and 0 bases from J; bases unmatched to any gene: 5. Germline CDR1 is KGHSH and CDR2 is LQKENI. CDR3 nucleotide sequence: TGTGCCACCACTGACAGGGGCTCCTACGAGCAGTACTTC. Encoded protein: CATTDRGSYEQYF.